The 21 T cell receptor beta chains below come from one sample, sequenced in a study of neurological immune-mediated disorders. TCRdb passed the 5' RACE reads through MiXCR, listing each CDR3 protein once. The sample records about 58,000 distinct CDR3 sequences, 3% to 4% being singletons. The sequenced sample was PBMCs. The receptors shown here come from an older woman with multiple sclerosis.

This clonotype was recorded many times. The chain is built from TRBV19 and TRBJ2-2; D possibly uses TRBD1 or TRBD2 (5 bases each). Between the trimmed V and J ends, which lost 1 base and 3 bases, there was a span of 9 bases. CDR1 is LNHDA and CDR2 is SQIVND in the germline V gene (reference sequence). CDR3 size: 15 residues. The CDR3 DNA sequence: TGTGCCAGTAGTATAGTCGGGGACCACACCGGGGAGCTGTTTTTT. Translation: CASSIVGDHTGELFF.

This clonotype was picked up many times. V gene TRBV5-1 combines with J gene TRBJ2-1; D is ambiguous. V lost 2 bases, J lost 2 bases, and 5 bases lay in between. The CDR3 is 13 residues long. Germline V gives CDR1 SGHRS, CDR2 YFSETQ. The CDR3 coding sequence is TGCGCCAGCAGCTTAGACACCTACAATGAGCAGTTCTTC. Amino acids: CASSLDTYNEQFF.

This clonotype has a count of ten or more. At one end, the junction sequence differs from germline, possibly due to a read error. The chain recombines TRBV7-7 with TRBJ2-1, with D unresolved. Per the germline V gene, CDR1 is SSHAT and CDR2 is FNYEAQ (reference sequence). The CDR3 has 15 residues. In DNA form, the CDR3 reads TGTGCTAGCAGCTTATTGCCCAGCGCGGACAATGAGCAGTTCTTC. Translation gives CASSLLPSADNEQFF.

This clonotype was counted many times. The J gene is TRBJ2-2, the V gene TRBV9; 11 bases line up with TRBD1. The CDR3 runs 18 residues. V lost 1 base to trimming and J lost 3 bases; unmatched junction nucleotides: 8. Germline V gene data show CDR1 as SGDLS and CDR2 as YYNGEE. The CDR3 nucleotides are TGTGCCAGCAGCGTACGCTCGAGGACAGGGGGCTACACCGGGGAGCTGTTTTTT. It encodes CASSVRSRTGGYTGELFF.

The table lists this clonotype with many counts. The rearrangement joins TRBV20-1 to TRBJ2-3; tentatively, D is TRBD2 (5 bases). Germline V CDR1 and CDR2: DFQATT, SNEGSKA (reference sequence). This CDR3 is 15 amino acids long. The ends were cut back, 4 bases at V and 2 bases at J, with 16 bases in the middle. The CDR3 DNA follows: TGCAGTGCTACTTCTCAAGCGGAGTTCACAGATACGCAGTATTTT. It yields the protein CSATSQAEFTDTQYF.

In this sample, this clonotype turned up many times. This chain links TRBV18 with TRBJ1-2; possible D gene TRBD1, 5 bases. The CDR3 runs to 17 residues. CDR1 and CDR2 (germline): KGHSH, LQKENI. V was clipped by 2 bases and J by 0 bases, with 16 bases between them. CDR3 sequence (DNA): TGTGCCAGCTCACCAGGTCCCCCAGGGATGTCTAACTATGGCTACACCTTC. As protein: CASSPGPPGMSNYGYTF. The whole variable domain, remainder taken from reference TRBV18 and TRBJ1-2, is NAGVMQNPRHLVRRRGQEARLRCSPMKGHSHVYWYRQLPEEGLKFMVYLQKENIIDESGMPKERFSAEFPKEGPSILRIQQVVRGDSAAYFCASSPGPPGMSNYGYTFGSGTRLTVV.

This clonotype was found many times. The chain uses TRBV20-1 and TRBJ2-5, with 11 nucleotides matching TRBD2. V trimming: 1 base; J trimming: 5 bases; junction bases outside the gene matches: 6. CDR1 is DFQATT and CDR2 is SNEGSKA in the germline V gene (reference sequence). The CDR3 totals 15 residues. The CDR3 DNA sequence: TGCAGTGCTAGAGGATCTAGCGGGGGGAGGGAGACCCAGTACTTC. Protein: CSARGSSGGRETQYF.

This clonotype was seen repeatedly, ten times or more. The chain recombines TRBV6-4 with TRBJ2-1; the match to TRBD1 covers 7 bases. Trimming at V came to 3 bases and at J to 4 bases, leaving 6 bases not matched to a gene. The germline V gene encodes CDR1 MRHNA and CDR2 SNTAGT. The CDR3 is 15 residues long. CDR3 loop: CASSENQGDYNEQFF. In DNA form, the CDR3 reads TGTGCCAGCAGTGAAAACCAGGGGGATTACAATGAGCAGTTCTTC.

In this sample, this clonotype turned up many times. The rearrangement joins TRBV6-1 to TRBJ2-2; a weak D match, TRBD2 (6 bases). Per the germline V gene, CDR1 is MNHNS and CDR2 is SASEGT. V was clipped by 6 bases and J by 5 bases, with 16 bases between them. The CDR3 spans 15 residues. Here the CDR3 reads CASRLARGWTGELFF. The CDR3 nucleotides read TGTGCCAGCAGACTAGCCCGAGGGTGGACCGGGGAGCTGTTTTTT.

This clonotype was counted a few times. The chain couples TRBV7-9 to TRBJ1-4, with D possibly TRBD1 on 5 matching bases. CDR3 length equals 17 residues. Germline CDR1 SEHNR, CDR2 FQNEAQ (reference sequence). Trimming left V 5 bases short and J 3 bases short, with 19 bases between. CDR3 coding DNA: TGTGCCAGCAGCCGGCCACCAATGGGACCGTCTAATGAAAAACTGTTTTTT. It translates to CASSRPPMGPSNEKLFF.

This clonotype occurred many times. The rearrangement uses TRBV5-6 and TRBJ2-3; 9 positions agree with TRBD2. V shed 3 bases and J 5 bases; nucleotides not matched to a gene: 10. Germline V gene lookup returns CDR1 SGHDT and CDR2 YYEEEE. The CDR3 length is 16 residues. CDR3 sequence reads: CASSSPRGGAKDTQYF. The CDR3 DNA is TGTGCCAGCAGCTCACCTCGCGGGGGGGCAAAAGATACGCAGTATTTT. The complete variable domain, with remaining parts taken from reference TRBV5-6 and TRBJ2-3, reads DAGVTQSPTHLIKTRGQQVTLRCSPKSGHDTVSWYQQALGQGPQFIFQYYEEEERQRGNFPDRFSGHQFPNYSSELNVNALLLGDSALYLCASSSPRGGAKDTQYFGPGTRLTVL.

At least ten counts were recorded for this clonotype. The genes are TRBV7-9 and TRBJ2-1; TRBD2 matches 9 bases. With 3 bases clipped from V and 9 bases from J, the junction kept 9 bases outside the gene matches. Germline V gene data show CDR1 as SEHNR and CDR2 as FQNEAQ (reference sequence). The CDR3 is made up of 15 amino acids. DNA of the CDR3: TGTGCCAGCAGCTTTAGCGGGGGTGTCGCTAGTGAGCAGTTCTTC. Its protein product is CASSFSGGVASEQFF.

This clonotype was seen many times. The V gene is TRBV7-2, the J gene TRBJ1-6, with 10 bases aligning to TRBD1. V gave up 5 bases and J gave up 9 bases; unmatched junction bases: 4. Germline V gene data show CDR1 as SGHTA and CDR2 as FQGNSA. The length of the CDR3 is 14 residues. CDR3 loop: CASSRDRGPSPLHF. The CDR3 bases are TGTGCCAGCAGCCGTGACAGGGGGCCTTCACCCCTCCACTTT.

This clonotype was detected many times. V is TRBV5-1 and J is TRBJ1-5, with D maybe TRBD1 (6 bases). Germline CDR1 SGHRS, CDR2 YFSETQ. The CDR3 runs to 16 residues. The germline V and J ends were trimmed by 4 bases and 7 bases, with 21 bases remaining between them. Here the CDR3 DNA reads TGCGCCAGCAGCAAAACAGGGCCTAGCGACGGCCAGCCCCAGCATTTT. Its protein product is CASSKTGPSDGQPQHF.

By sample share, this clonotype is medium-sized. In DNA, the CDR3 is TGTGCCAGCAGAACGAGGTCCTACAATGAGCAGTTCTTC. Translating it yields CASRTRSYNEQFF. The chain employs TRBV12-3 or TRBV12-4 and TRBJ2-1; D remains ambiguous. CDR3 length: 13 residues. Trimming removed 6 bases from V and 1 base from J, with 7 bases in between.

This clonotype was counted at least ten times. The chain uses TRBV5-1 and TRBJ2-3; no reliable D call. The V gene's germline CDR1 is SGHRS and CDR2 YFSETQ. The germline V and J ends were trimmed by 0 bases and 4 bases, with 9 bases remaining between them. The CDR3 covers 14 residues. In DNA form, the CDR3 reads TGCGCCAGCAGCTTGGGCGGTAGCCCAGATACGCAGTATTTT. Residues: CASSLGGSPDTQYF.

This clonotype was picked up many times. This chain uses TRBV5-1 with TRBJ2-2; tentatively, D is TRBD2 (6 bases). The length of the CDR3 is 15 residues. Trimming pared 4 bases from V and 7 bases from J, leaving 17 bases between. CDR1 SGHRS and CDR2 YFSETQ come from the germline V gene. Written as DNA, the CDR3 is TGCGCCAGCAGCCGGGACTCATCCGGGTACGGGGAGCTGTTTTTT. The encoded protein is CASSRDSSGYGELFF.

This clonotype has at least ten counts. The chain joins TRBV20-1 to TRBJ2-2, with a weak D call TRBD2 (6 bases). V was clipped by 0 bases and J by 3 bases, with 11 bases between them. This CDR3 spans 15 amino acids. The germline CDR1 and CDR2 sequences are DFQATT and SNEGSKA (reference sequence). The CDR3 bases are TGCAGTGCTAGAGATACCGGGGAGGACACCGGGGAGCTGTTTTTT. Translation: CSARDTGEDTGELFF.

This clonotype appeared many times. This chain uses TRBV7-9 with TRBJ1-1; 7 nucleotides match TRBD1. The CDR3 runs to 14 residues. Germline CDR1 and CDR2: SEHNR and FQNEAQ (reference sequence). Trimming at V came to 7 bases and at J to 1 base, leaving 6 bases not matched to a gene. In DNA form, the CDR3 reads TGTGCCAGCACCAGGTGGGACAGGAACACTGAAGCTTTCTTT. Amino acids: CASTRWDRNTEAFF.

This clonotype was observed at least ten times. V usage is TRBV20-1 and J usage is TRBJ2-7; D is perhaps TRBD1 or TRBD2 (5 bases each). CDR1 DFQATT and CDR2 SNEGSKA come from the germline V gene (reference sequence). The CDR3 totals 12 residues. V was shortened by 5 bases and J by 6 bases, with 14 bases between the two germline ends. The CDR3 reads CSADSQGVEQYF. In nucleotides, the CDR3 is TGCAGTGCTGACTCTCAGGGAGTCGAGCAGTACTTC.

The table lists this clonotype with many counts. The chain employs TRBV15 and TRBJ2-7; D perhaps matches TRBD2 (6 bases). The CDR3 has 17 amino acids. V was trimmed by 0 bases and J by 1 base, leaving 16 bases between them. Germline CDR1 LNHNV, CDR2 YYDKDF (reference sequence). CDR3 sequence: CATSRDLGAGRSYEQYF. As DNA, the CDR3 is TGTGCCACCAGCAGAGATCTTGGAGCGGGCAGGTCCTACGAGCAGTACTTC. The variable domain in full, with the rest retrieved from reference TRBV15 and TRBJ2-7, is DAMVIQNPRYQVTQFGKPVTLSCSQTLNHNVMYWYQQKSSQAPKLLFHYYDKDFNNEADTPDNFQSRRPNTSFCFLDIRSPGLGDTAMYLCATSRDLGAGRSYEQYFGPGTRLTVT.